This is a list of T cell receptor beta chains from one sample in a study of early T cells in non-severe SARS-CoV-2 infection. Via MiXCR, TCRdb re-called the 5' RACE reads, giving one row per CDR3 protein. The data show tens of thousands of distinct CDR3 sequences, around 11% seen once. The sample was whole blood, taken at baseline. These receptors were obtained from an adult who was a healthcare worker with PCR-confirmed SARS-CoV-2 infection or an uninfected control (not recorded which). The CDR3 runs from the conserved cysteine through the conserved F or W. The D gene is left open where the match is weak. Clone size is stated in some rows and not others, as once, few, many or a class when expanded.

J | size | V | D | DNA | CDR3
TRBJ1-5 | many | TRBV6-1 | . | TGTGCCAGCAGTGAAGTGGTACAGCCCCAGCATTTT | CASSEVVQPQHF
TRBJ2-2 | . | TRBV7-9 | . | TGTGCCAGCAGCCCTAGATCCGGGGAGCTGTTTTTT | CASSPRSGELFF
TRBJ2-2 | few | TRBV11-2 | TRBD1 | TGTGCCAGCAGCCGGAACAGGGGCGCCGGGGAGCTGTTTTTT | CASSRNRGAGELFF
TRBJ2-7 | few | TRBV9 | . | TGTGCCAGCAGCGTAGAAGGGCGGGGCGAGCAGTACTTC | CASSVEGRGEQYF
TRBJ1-4 | many | TRBV5-1 | . | TGCGCCAGCAGCATTCGACCGGCAACTAATGAAAAACTGTTTTTT | CASSIRPATNEKLFF
TRBJ1-1 | . | TRBV5-6 | . | TGTGCCAGCAGCTTCACAGCGAACACTGAAGCTTTCTTT | CASSFTANTEAFF
TRBJ1-1 | few | TRBV7-9 | . | TGTGCCAGCAGCTTAGGGGAGGGTTGGACTGAAGCTTTCTTT | CASSLGEGWTEAFF
TRBJ2-5 | . | TRBV11-2 | . | TGTGCCAGCAGCCCCCGCCCTCAAGAGACCCAGTACTTC | CASSPRPQETQYF
TRBJ2-7 | few | TRBV7-2 | TRBD2 | TGTGCCAGCAGCCGGACTAGCGGGTGGAACGAGCAGTACTTC | CASSRTSGWNEQYF
TRBJ1-1 | . | TRBV6-5 | . | TGTGCCAGCAGTAAACGGTTCGGGGGACGGACTGAAGCTTTCTTT | CASSKRFGGRTEAFF
TRBJ2-7 | many | TRBV6-5 | . | TGTGCCAGCAGTTCAGGGGGCGGGGGCGAGCAGTACTTC | CASSSGGGGEQYF
TRBJ1-1 | . | TRBV12-3/TRBV12-4 | TRBD1 | TGTGCCAGCAGTCTACTTCAGGGGGCAGGAATGAACACTGAAGCTTTCTTT | CASSLLQGAGMNTEAFF
TRBJ2-1 | few | TRBV12-3/TRBV12-4 | TRBD2 | TGTGCCAGCAGTTCTCGACTAGCGCCCCACAATGAGCAGTTCTTC | CASSSRLAPHNEQFF
TRBJ2-5 | few | TRBV2 | TRBD2 | TGTGCCAGCAGTGAATATCGACTAGCGGGGGGCATCGCCCAGGAGACCCAGTACTTC | CASSEYRLAGGIAQETQYF
TRBJ2-3 | many | TRBV20-1 | . | TGCAGTGCCTCCCGTCAGGGCGGGACCACAGATACGCAGTATTTT | CSASRQGGTTDTQYF
TRBJ1-6 | few | TRBV6-5 | . | TGTGCCAGCAGTTCCCGACAGAGTTATAATTCACCCCTCCACTTT | CASSSRQSYNSPLHF
TRBJ1-2 | few | TRBV6-1 | . | TGTGCCGGGCAGTCAGGGGATGAAGGCTACACCTTC | CAGQSGDEGYTF
TRBJ1-1 | . | TRBV20-1 | . | TGCAGTGCTATGCGGGCCCGACCATCCGGAGGGAACACTGAAGCTTTCTTT | CSAMRARPSGGNTEAFF
TRBJ2-5 | few | TRBV7-2 | TRBD1 | TGTGCCAGCAGCTTAGGAGACAGGGACCAAGAGACCCAGTACTTC | CASSLGDRDQETQYF
TRBJ2-7 | few | TRBV11-2 | . | TGTGCCAGCAGCTTAGTCAACGGTGAGCAGTACTTC | CASSLVNGEQYF
TRBJ2-3 | . | TRBV19 | . | TGTGCCAGACCCCTCCGAGGTTCTGGCACAGATACGCAGTATTTT | CARPLRGSGTDTQYF
TRBJ1-2 | . | TRBV7-9 | . | TGTGCCAGCAGCTTTAGCAGGGTCAACGGCTACACCTTC | CASSFSRVNGYTF
TRBJ2-7 | many | TRBV30 | . | TGTGCCTGGAGTGTAGGGGGACGAGAGCAGTACTTC | CAWSVGGREQYF
TRBJ2-6 | . | TRBV7-3 | . | TGTGCCAGCAGCCCGCGGGGCTACCCCTCTGGGGCCAACGTCCTGACTTTC | CASSPRGYPSGANVLTF
TRBJ2-2 | . | TRBV19 | . | TGTGCCAGCGGGGCGGGCACCGGGGAGCTGTTTTTT | CASGAGTGELFF
TRBJ2-7 | . | TRBV11-2 | TRBD2 | TGTGCCAGCAGACCGATAAGGGCTAGCGGGGCTACCTACGAGCAGTACTTC | CASRPIRASGATYEQYF
TRBJ2-3 | once | TRBV14 | TRBD1 | TGTGCCAGCAGCCTGCCTCTTATCCAGGGGGAGAAAGATATGCAGTATTTT | CASSLPLIQGEKDMQYF
TRBJ1-2 | few | TRBV19 | . | TGTGCCAGTAGTATAGGTCCCGGAGCCAGGTATGGCTACACCTTC | CASSIGPGARYGYTF
TRBJ2-5 | many | TRBV2 | TRBD2 | TGTGCCAGCAGACTAGGGACTAGCGGGGGCCAAGAGACCCAGTACTTC | CASRLGTSGGQETQYF
TRBJ2-3 | . | TRBV4-3 | . | TGCGCCAGCAGCCAGCCGGGCACAGATACGCAGTATTTT | CASSQPGTDTQYF
TRBJ1-5 | many | TRBV11-2 | TRBD1 | TGTGCCAGCAGCTCCACCACGGGACAGGGCAATCAGCCCCAGCATTTT | CASSSTTGQGNQPQHF
TRBJ1-2 | . | TRBV20-1 | . | TGCAGTGCCAGGCGGGGGGTCCCTAACTATGGCTACACCTTC | CSARRGVPNYGYTF
TRBJ2-2 | many | TRBV2 | TRBD1 | TGTGCCAGCAGTGAAGCGCTTCAACAGGGGACCGGGGAGCTGTTTTTT | CASSEALQQGTGELFF
TRBJ2-1 | few | TRBV14 | . | TGTGCCAGTGGAACAGACCTCCGGAAGAATGAGCAGTTCTTC | CASGTDLRKNEQFF
TRBJ1-3 | few | TRBV21-1 | . | TGTGCCAGCAGCGACCCGGGACAGCTGAGCTCTGGAAACACCATATATTTT | CASSDPGQLSSGNTIYF
TRBJ2-5 | many | TRBV11-2 | . | TGTGCCAGCAGCTTAGTGGCAGGGTTGTTCGGACTACAAGAGACCCAGTACTTC | CASSLVAGLFGLQETQYF
TRBJ1-2 | . | TRBV29-1 | TRBD1 | TGCAGCGCAAACAGGGGTTCCCCCTATGGCTACACCTTC | CSANRGSPYGYTF
TRBJ2-2 | many | TRBV2 | . | TGTGCCAGCAGAGGGGGGCGCAACACCGGGGAGCTGTTTTTT | CASRGGRNTGELFF
TRBJ2-5 | . | TRBV18 | TRBD1 | TGTGCCAGCTCAAAGACAGGGAAAGAGACCCAGTACTTC | CASSKTGKETQYF
TRBJ2-1 | . | TRBV7-9 | . | TGTGCCAGCAGCTTAGTTGGGGATATTGAGCAGTTCTTC | CASSLVGDIEQFF
TRBJ2-6 | many | TRBV19 | . | TGTGCCAGTAGTATGGAGGTTGAAGGGGGTGCCCCCTCTGGGGCCAACGTCCTGACTTTC | CASSMEVEGGAPSGANVLTF
TRBJ1-5 | few | TRBV12-3/TRBV12-4 | TRBD1 | TGTGCCAGCAGGGGACAGGGGAACAATCAGCCCCAGCATTTT | CASRGQGNNQPQHF
TRBJ2-5 | . | TRBV7-6 | TRBD1 | TGTGCCAGCAGCTTTCGGGACAGAAAAGAGACCCAGTACTTC | CASSFRDRKETQYF
TRBJ2-3 | many | TRBV5-6 | . | TGTGCCAGCAGCCCAGTTGGGAAAAACCAGTATTTT | CASSPVGKNQYF
TRBJ2-5 | . | TRBV23-1 | . | TGCGCTCGACCGACAGGATGGGCGGAGACCCAGTACTTC | CARPTGWAETQYF
TRBJ1-1 | few | TRBV28 | . | TGTGCCACCGAAAGGGGCCGGGGGACTGAAGCTTTCTTT | CATERGRGTEAFF
TRBJ2-2 | . | TRBV9 | . | TGTGCCAGCAGCGTAGGGCGGGGCCGGAACACCGGGGAGCTGTTTTTT | CASSVGRGRNTGELFF
TRBJ2-1 | few | TRBV24-1 | . | TGTGCCACCAGTGAGCCGGGGCCCGGGGGTGAGCAGTTCTTC | CATSEPGPGGEQFF
TRBJ2-3 | . | TRBV7-2 | . | TGTGCCAGCAGCTCCGTTGGGGATACGCAGTATTTT | CASSSVGDTQYF
TRBJ2-2 | medium-sized | TRBV14 | . | TGTGCCAGCCGACCGAATGGAGACGCCGGGGAGCTGTTTTTT | CASRPNGDAGELFF
TRBJ2-3 | . | TRBV12-3/TRBV12-4 | . | TGTGCCAGCAGTCCCCAGAGGTTGACAGATACGCAGTATTTT | CASSPQRLTDTQYF